The 19 T cell receptor beta chains reported below all come from one sample, sequenced in a study of shared clonotypes between healthy human individuals. Method: immunoSEQ multiplex PCR; TCRdb's copy keeps in-frame clones and lacks some. Among over a million clones listed, around 98% were seen once. The sequencing input was naive CD4+ T cells sorted from blood. Subset described: CD45RA+ positively selected. These receptors were taken from a man in his thirties or forties in good health.

The chain joins TRBV11-2 to TRBJ2-1, with D maybe TRBD1 (5 bases). The CDR3 covers 16 residues. Germline CDR1 reads SGHAT; CDR2 reads FQNNGV. V was shortened by 4 bases and J by 3 bases, with 16 bases between the two germline ends. The CDR3 is CASSSQPRVVYNEQFF. The DNA for the CDR3 is TGTGCCAGCAGCTCCCAACCCAGGGTCGTCTACAATGAGCAGTTCTTC. Looking up the rest from reference TRBV11-2 and TRBJ2-1 gives the full variable domain: EAGVAQSPRYKIIEKRQSVAFWCNPISGHATLYWYQQILGQGPKLLIQFQNNGVVDDSQLPKDRFSAERLKGVDSTLKIQPAKLEDSAVYLCASSSQPRVVYNEQFFGPGTRLTVL.

This rearrangement joins TRBV11-2 to TRBJ1-2, with 9 bases that match TRBD1. The germline gives CDR1 SGHAT, CDR2 FQNNGV. CDR3 length: 13 residues. J lost 8 bases, V lost 5 bases, and 6 bases had no gene match. The DNA of the CDR3 is TGTGCCAGCAGCGATTACAGGGGGCCGGGCTACACCTTC. The encoded protein is CASSDYRGPGYTF.

This clone came up once. This rearrangement joins TRBV14 to TRBJ2-1, with 7 positions matching TRBD1. Germline trimming cut 8 bases from V and 0 bases from J; bases unmatched to any gene: 7. The CDR3 has 15 amino acids. CDR1 is SGHDN, CDR2 FVKESK, per germline. For the CDR3, the DNA is TGTGCCAGCGGGATTGGGGACAGCTCCTACAATGAGCAGTTCTTC. This codes for CASGIGDSSYNEQFF.

The chain combines TRBV2 with TRBJ1-1; no clear D. The CDR3 sequence is 11 residues long. V lost 6 bases to trimming and J lost 7 bases, with 9 bases between them. Germline V CDR1 and CDR2: SNHLY, FYNNEI. In DNA form, the CDR3 reads TGTGCCAGCAGCCCTTGGGGTGAAGCTTTCTTT. Translating gives CASSPWGEAFF.

This sequence joins TRBV9 and TRBJ1-1; D is ambiguous. CDR3 length: 14 amino acids. Trimming removed 3 bases from V and 1 base from J, with 10 bases in between. Germline CDR1 is SGDLS and CDR2 is YYNGEE. The CDR3 coding sequence is TGTGCCAGCAGCGCGACCACCCAGAACACTGAAGCTTTCTTT. Its translation: CASSATTQNTEAFF.

This clone was seen once. The chain joins TRBV4-3 to TRBJ2-1, with 13 nucleotides matching TRBD2. CDR1 is LGHNA, CDR2 YSLEER, per germline. After removal of 2 bases from V and 5 bases from J, the junction contained 6 bases not matched to a gene. The CDR3 has 17 amino acids. This chain's CDR3 is CASSQKGGLAGDNEQFF. The CDR3 region has the DNA TGCGCCAGCAGCCAAAAAGGAGGACTAGCGGGAGACAATGAGCAGTTCTTC.

The rearrangement links TRBV18 to TRBJ2-1; 8 bases line up with TRBD1. The junction had 9 bases not matched to a gene; V was cut back by 3 bases and J by 8 bases. The CDR3 extends over 15 amino acids. Germline lookup yields CDR1 KGHSH and CDR2 LQKENI. Here the CDR3 reads CASSPKVAGGDEQFF. Here the CDR3 DNA reads TGTGCCAGCTCACCGAAAGTAGCAGGGGGCGATGAGCAGTTCTTC.

With regard to this clone: At the DNA level, this CDR3 is encoded by other sequences in the same sample as well. The chain recombines TRBV28 with TRBJ2-7, with 7 bases aligning to TRBD2. CDR1 is MDHEN, CDR2 SYDVKM, per germline. V lost 1 base to trimming and J lost 0 bases; unmatched junction nucleotides: 0. This CDR3 has 14 residues. CDR3 sequence (DNA): TGTGCCAGCAGTTTATCGGGGGGCTCCTACGAGCAGTACTTC. Protein sequence: CASSLSGGSYEQYF. Filled out from reference TRBV28 and TRBJ2-7, the complete variable domain reads DVKVTQSSRYLVKRTGEKVFLECVQDMDHENMFWYRQDPGLGLRLIYFSYDVKMKEKGDIPEGYSVSREKKERFSLILESASTNQTSMYLCASSLSGGSYEQYFGPGTRLTVT.

This chain uses TRBV2 with TRBJ2-3; TRBD1 agrees at 7 bases. The germline CDR1 and CDR2 sequences are SNHLY and FYNNEI. The V and J ends lost 6 bases and 3 bases, in that order; junction bases with no gene match: 15. The CDR3 sequence is 17 residues long. CDR3 region: CASRRGPQTGPTDTQYF. The CDR3 DNA is TGTGCCAGCAGAAGGGGTCCACAGACAGGGCCGACAGATACGCAGTATTTT.

The chain carries TRBV11-2 and TRBJ1-4; 9 bases are shared with TRBD1. Germline loops: CDR1 SGHAT, CDR2 FQNNGV. Trimming removed 8 bases from V and 6 bases from J; junction bases left unmatched: 10. The CDR3 loop spans 15 amino acids. The DNA for the CDR3 is TGTGCCAGCCACATGGGGGACAGGGCGGATGAAAAACTGTTTTTT. Protein product: CASHMGDRADEKLFF.

This chain uses TRBV7-6 with TRBJ2-3; no definite D call. The length of the CDR3 is 12 residues. V was shortened by 2 bases and J by 5 bases, with 5 bases between the two germline ends. Germline loops: CDR1 SGHVS, CDR2 FNYEAQ. The CDR3 nucleotides read TGTGCCAGCAGCTTAAACCGAGATACGCAGTATTTT. Protein product: CASSLNRDTQYF.

V usage is TRBV29-1 and J usage is TRBJ2-1; D possibly corresponds to TRBD2 (6 bases). The CDR3 length is 14 residues. Germline-derived CDR1 and CDR2 are SQVTM and ANQGSEA. CDR3 sequence reads: CCARRGGNYNEQFF. The CDR3 DNA reads TGCTGCGCCAGGAGGGGCGGAAACTACAATGAGCAGTTCTTC.

The chain recombines TRBV10-3 with TRBJ2-2; the D gene is possibly TRBD1 (6 bases). Between the trimmed V and J ends, which lost 5 bases and 7 bases, there was a span of 20 bases. Germline CDR1 and CDR2: ENHRY and SYGVKD. The CDR3 is 16 residues long. This CDR3 is CAISSPGHERNGELFF. In DNA, the CDR3 is TGTGCCATCAGTTCACCGGGACACGAAAGGAACGGGGAGCTGTTTTTT.

The chain combines TRBV5-1 with TRBJ2-1; TRBD2 aligns across 13 bases. J gave up 8 bases and V 4 bases, and 15 bases lay outside the gene matches. CDR1 is SGHRS, CDR2 YFSETQ, per germline. The CDR3 has 18 amino acids. CDR3 residues: CASSARTSGSLPFDEQFF. The CDR3 region has the DNA TGCGCCAGCAGCGCACGGACTAGCGGGAGCCTCCCCTTTGATGAGCAGTTCTTC. Filled out from reference TRBV5-1 and TRBJ2-1, the complete variable domain reads KAGVTQTPRYLIKTRGQQVTLSCSPISGHRSVSWYQQTPGQGLQFLFEYFSETQRNKGNFPGRFSGRQFSNSRSEMNVSTLELGDSALYLCASSARTSGSLPFDEQFFGPGTRLTVL.

This chain joins TRBV5-5 and TRBJ2-7, with 10 bases aligning to TRBD1. The CDR3 covers 17 residues. V gave up 0 bases and J gave up 0 bases; unmatched junction bases: 6. Germline CDR1 reads SGHKS; CDR2 reads YYEKEE (reference sequence). The CDR3 DNA reads as TGTGCCAGCAGCTTGGAAAGGGGACAGGGGTTCTCCTACGAGCAGTACTTC. As protein: CASSLERGQGFSYEQYF.

The chain has TRBV11-2 and TRBJ2-5; 8 bases agree with TRBD2. Germline trimming cut 4 bases from V and 5 bases from J; bases unmatched to any gene: 9. CDR3 length: 15 residues. Germline V gene sequence: CDR1 SGHAT, CDR2 FQNNGV. The CDR3: CASSYYPRGGETQYF. The CDR3 nucleotides read TGTGCCAGCAGCTACTACCCCCGGGGGGGGGAGACCCAGTACTTC.

The rearrangement joins TRBV28 to TRBJ2-7, with 9 bases aligning to TRBD1. Looked up from germline, CDR1 is MDHEN and CDR2 is SYDVKM. The junction had 17 bases not matched to a gene; V was cut back by 5 bases and J by 6 bases. The CDR3 length is 17 residues. The CDR3 DNA sequence: TGTGCCAGCAGTATTACGGGGCCGGGACAGGGTTTCCGCGAGCAGTACTTC. This translates into CASSITGPGQGFREQYF.

The rearrangement links TRBV28 to TRBJ2-7, with TRBD1 matching 9 bases. This CDR3 comprises 15 residues. The V and J ends lost 5 bases and 3 bases, in that order; junction bases with no gene match: 8. From germline, CDR1 is MDHEN and CDR2 SYDVKM. The CDR3 nucleotides are TGTGCCAGCAGTAATTCCGGGACAGGGTACTACGAGCAGTACTTC. Translating it yields CASSNSGTGYYEQYF.

The chain has TRBV27 and TRBJ2-1, with a weak D call TRBD2 (6 bases). V lost 2 bases to trimming and J lost 6 bases, with 20 bases between them. Germline CDR1 and CDR2: MNHEY and SMNVEV (reference sequence). The CDR3 extends over 17 amino acids. The DNA of the CDR3 is TGTGCCAGCAGTTTAGGGCGAGCCGGGTGGAGGGGCAATGAGCAGTTCTTC. It translates to CASSLGRAGWRGNEQFF.